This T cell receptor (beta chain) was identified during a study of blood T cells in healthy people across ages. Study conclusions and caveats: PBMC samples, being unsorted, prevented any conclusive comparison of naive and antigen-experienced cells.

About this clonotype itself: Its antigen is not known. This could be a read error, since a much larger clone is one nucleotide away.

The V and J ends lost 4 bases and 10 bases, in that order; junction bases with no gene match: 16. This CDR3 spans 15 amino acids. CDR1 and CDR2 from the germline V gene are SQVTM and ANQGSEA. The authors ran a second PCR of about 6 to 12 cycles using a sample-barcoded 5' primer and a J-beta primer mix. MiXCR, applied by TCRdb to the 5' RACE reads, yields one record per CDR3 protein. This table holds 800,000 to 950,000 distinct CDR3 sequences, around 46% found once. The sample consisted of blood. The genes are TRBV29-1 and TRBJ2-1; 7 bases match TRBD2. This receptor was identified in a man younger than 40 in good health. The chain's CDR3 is CSVGWDYLQGREQFF. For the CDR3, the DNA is TGCAGCGTTGGTTGGGACTACCTTCAGGGACGAGAGCAGTTCTTC.